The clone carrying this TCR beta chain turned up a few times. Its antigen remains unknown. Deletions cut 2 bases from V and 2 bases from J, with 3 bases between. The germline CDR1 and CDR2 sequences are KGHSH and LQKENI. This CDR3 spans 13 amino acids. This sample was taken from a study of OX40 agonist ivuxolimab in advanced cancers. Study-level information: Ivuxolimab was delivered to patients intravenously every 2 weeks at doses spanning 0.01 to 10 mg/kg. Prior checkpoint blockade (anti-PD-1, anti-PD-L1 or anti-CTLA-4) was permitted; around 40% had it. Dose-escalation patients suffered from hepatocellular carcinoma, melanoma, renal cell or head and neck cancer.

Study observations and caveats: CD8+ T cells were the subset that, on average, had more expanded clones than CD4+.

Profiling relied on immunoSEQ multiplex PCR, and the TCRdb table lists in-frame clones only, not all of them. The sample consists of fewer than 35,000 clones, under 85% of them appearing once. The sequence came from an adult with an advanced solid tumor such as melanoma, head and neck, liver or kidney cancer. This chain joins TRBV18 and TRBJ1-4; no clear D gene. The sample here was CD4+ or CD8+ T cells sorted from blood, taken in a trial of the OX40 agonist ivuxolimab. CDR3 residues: CASSPGTNEKLFF. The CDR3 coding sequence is TGTGCCAGCTCACCAGGGACTAATGAAAAACTGTTTTTT.